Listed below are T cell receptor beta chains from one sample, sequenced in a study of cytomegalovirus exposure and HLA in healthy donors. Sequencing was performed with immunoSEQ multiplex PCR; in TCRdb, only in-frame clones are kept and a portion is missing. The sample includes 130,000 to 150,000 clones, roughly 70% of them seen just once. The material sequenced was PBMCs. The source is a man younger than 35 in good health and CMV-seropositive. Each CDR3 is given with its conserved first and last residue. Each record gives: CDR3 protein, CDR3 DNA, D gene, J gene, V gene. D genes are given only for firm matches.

CASRQSPTNEEKLFF	TGTGCCAGCAGACAGTCACCTACAAACGAAGAAAAACTGTTTTTT	.	TRBJ1-4	TRBV4-2
CASSPGFDGANVLTF	TGTGCCAGCAGCCCAGGGTTTGATGGGGCCAACGTCCTGACTTTC	.	TRBJ2-6	TRBV11-3
CASSYDPGGQETQYF	TGTGCCAGCAGTTATGATCCAGGGGGTCAAGAGACCCAGTACTTC	TRBD1	TRBJ2-5	TRBV6-5
CASSAVRDKGDTEAFF	TGCGCCAGCAGCGCGGTCCGGGACAAAGGCGACACTGAAGCTTTCTTT	.	TRBJ1-1	TRBV5-1
CASSHPTGSNQPQHF	TGTGCCAGCAGCCACCCGACAGGTAGCAATCAGCCCCAGCATTTT	.	TRBJ1-5	TRBV6-1
CASSPGTGVDEQYF	TGTGCCAGTAGCCCTGGGACTGGAGTGGACGAGCAGTACTTC	.	TRBJ2-7	TRBV19
CASRSPSYEQYF	TGTGCCAGCAGAAGCCCATCCTACGAGCAGTACTTC	.	TRBJ2-7	TRBV6-6
CASSEKPETQYF	TGCGCCAGCAGTGAAAAGCCAGAGACCCAGTACTTC	.	TRBJ2-5	TRBV10-2
CASSPTVYQETQYF	TGTGCCAGCAGCCCGACAGTGTACCAAGAGACCCAGTACTTC	.	TRBJ2-5	TRBV6-1
CASSSGQYEQYF	TGTGCCAGCAGCTCGGGACAATACGAGCAGTACTTC	.	TRBJ2-7	TRBV7-8
CASSSGPSYEQYF	TGTGCCAGCAGCTCAGGGCCCTCCTACGAGCAGTACTTC	.	TRBJ2-7	TRBV5-6
CASSFGQGSNEKLFF	TGTGCCAGCAGCTTTGGACAGGGTAGTAATGAAAAACTGTTTTTT	TRBD1	TRBJ1-4	TRBV5-4
CASSLAGSSYNEQFF	TGTGCCAGCAGTTTGGCGGGAAGCTCCTACAATGAGCAGTTCTTC	.	TRBJ2-1	TRBV6-6
CSVSGRNRVETQYF	TGCAGCGTTAGTGGTCGAAACCGCGTAGAGACCCAGTACTTC	.	TRBJ2-5	TRBV29-1
CASSYSYPRVGQFF	TGTGCCAGCAGTTACTCGTATCCGAGGGTTGGGCAGTTCTTC	.	TRBJ2-1	TRBV6-6
CASSYSLGTGGTAFF	TGTGCCAGCAGTTACTCGTTGGGGACAGGGGGGACAGCTTTCTTT	TRBD1	TRBJ1-1	TRBV6-5